This T cell receptor beta chain was retrieved from a study of control samples from healthy donors and cancer patients. Clones were read by immunoSEQ multiplex PCR, and TCRdb kept only the in-frame ones, dropping some. The table lists some 150,000 clones, about nine tenths of them singletons. This CDR3 comprises 15 residues. The ends were cut back, 4 bases at V and 1 base at J, with 10 bases in the middle. Germline V CDR1 and CDR2: SGHTA, FQGTGA. This clonotype was obtained from a man aged 25-40 years in good health. The sequencing sample was made of blood. This chain joins TRBV7-3 and TRBJ2-2; D not certain. CDR3 residues: CASSSPSKNTGELFF. CDR3 bases: TGTGCCAGCAGCTCCCCATCTAAGAACACCGGGGAGCTGTTTTTT. Full variable domain (outside the CDR3, taken from reference TRBV7-3 and TRBJ2-2): GAGVSQTPSNKVTEKGKYVELRCDPISGHTALYWYRQSLGQGPEFLIYFQGTGAADDSGLPNDRFFAVRPEGSVSTLKIQRTERGDSAVYLCASSSPSKNTGELFFGEGSRLTVL.